This T cell receptor (beta chain) was retrieved from a study of cytomegalovirus exposure and HLA in healthy donors (dated by TCRdb to 2015 to 2018). Broadly, across the study: In an earlier analysis of approximately 640 of the donors, 276 Gb of sequence data and 120 million or so unique TCR beta sequences from approximately 180 million T cells were reported. An early release covering over 500 HLA-typed donors comprised 250 to 350 gigabases of sequencing data and around 86 million unique TCR sequences. Of the 300 to 500 genotyped donors, more than 75% were placed in the genetic ancestry cluster associated with self-reported Caucasian donors. The study was designed to test whether signatures of past pathogen exposure could be identified by cataloging public T cell receptors. The T cell repertoires of about 700 subjects were profiled by immunosequencing and related to cytomegalovirus serostatus. Along with the approximately 620-subject first cohort, a separate validation cohort of around 120 different subjects was used. The study combined high-throughput TCR immunosequencing, statistical association of individual TCRs with disease status, and machine learning to predict cytomegalovirus infection status. A later analysis re-examined previously published TCR beta repertoires from about 670 donors and added high-resolution HLA genotyping to investigate patterns of TCR occurrence. Rather than drawing on any new phenotypic data, the later analysis identified candidate immune exposures from TCR beta sequences and the way those sequences occurred across donors. An earlier analysis of some 600 of the donors applied high-throughput TCR beta sequencing to assess whether each TCR beta V gene segment acted as functional or pseudogenic. Donor age, sex, ethnicity and CMV serostatus were compiled together with the repertoire data. A later genetic analysis used genome-wide SNP genotypes for about 55% of the 666 donors, treating that subset as a discovery cohort. Every repertoire in the discovery cohort had been generated on one and the same sequencing platform. Both class I and class II loci were covered by HLA typing, at four-digit resolution. The number of donors typed differed by locus, with about 629-640 for A, B, C, DRB1 and DQB1, roughly 550 for DQA1, approximately 580 for DPA1, and some 440 for DPB1. A handful of DR-DQ haplotypes were handled as single units for association and clustering because linkage in the cohort was strong. Among some 400 genotyped donors of the cohort, an average of approximately 220,000 unique TCR beta nucleotide sequences was sequenced per donor, of which 15% to 20% were non-productive. What the authors observed across the whole study: A later analysis found that TCR association rates varied across HLA loci, with DRB1 alleles showing the most associated TCRs and HLA-C alleles the fewest. In this cohort, only TCR beta chains were sequenced, and detectable features were limited by the absence of alpha or paired-chain data. A few of the identified cytomegalovirus-associated TCR beta chains were confirmed in vitro to be specific for cytomegalovirus antigens. The study gave a list of over 150 TCR beta chains associated with cytomegalovirus. According to a later analysis, most CMV-associated TCR beta chains appeared to be HLA-restricted, and the HLA associations seemed to be driven largely by CMV exposure. The 87-base-pair reads could not distinguish some IMGT-functional V segments, including TRBV6-2 and TRBV6-3, so those segments were excluded. In a later analysis, around 15,000 TCR beta sequences were associated with specific HLA alleles at a false discovery rate of 0.05. In an earlier analysis of around 600 of the donors, most TCR beta V segments were observed in productive rearrangements about 87% or about 30% of the time, broadly matching IMGT annotations. The sequencing pipeline was judged likely to have produced a cluster of highly shared sequence variants as a technical artifact. A later analysis found that HLA-associated TCR beta chains were more clonally expanded and had lower generation probabilities than equally common non-associated chains. In a later analysis, several top co-occurrence clusters were reported to appear linked to parvovirus B19, influenza, CMV and Epstein-Barr virus. Strong co-occurrence of HLA alleles, especially DR and DQ, made assigning TCR associations to individual alleles difficult. For the cohort, immune exposure information was limited to CMV serostatus. In both the original and validation cohorts, the classifier was reported to diagnose cytomegalovirus status with high specificity and sensitivity. An association between a missense DCLRE1C variant and V-gene and J-gene trimming of TCR beta chains was found in a later genetic analysis and replicated in an independent cohort. Presence/absence analyses assumed roughly uniform sequencing depth across donors, an assumption that may not hold. Most TCR sequences were observed very rarely across donors, whereas some public TCRs were present in many individuals. Because counts were too low, about 18 rarely observed V segments, including chromosome 9 orphons, were excluded from the earlier analysis of a few hundred of the donors. HLA typing was unavailable for some donors at each locus, so association tests used only the typed subset. According to a later genetic analysis, donors in an Asian-associated ancestry cluster had fewer N-insertions in productive TCRs than the roughly 700-donor mean. It was suggested by the authors that the approach could potentially be generalized to other disease states and immunological phenotypes. Linkage disequilibrium might explain the correlated functional status among segregating V segments, but an unknown experimental factor could not be ruled out. A further reported finding was that TCR beta sequences accurately predicted the HLA-A and HLA-B alleles for most subjects in the first cohort.

From its cysteine to its phenylalanine, the CDR3 spans 14 amino acids. Only the CDR3 part of the read is kept: 42 bases, read in frame from the first base. The V and J ends are trimmed by 0 bases and 1 base, leaving 7 bases between them. Looking up the germline V gene yields CDR1 SGHTA and CDR2 FQGNSA. The cohort consisted of 670 or so healthy bone marrow donors. Cohort members were all nominally healthy when sampled, although unrecorded immune exposures were likely present. The donor was CMV seronegative and belonged to the group of more than 300 seronegative cohort members. Each donor provided a peripheral blood sample, and peripheral blood mononuclear cells were used for TCR beta sequencing. The Qiagen DNeasy Blood Extraction Kit was used to extract genomic DNA from the blood cell samples. As regards this clone: What antigen it recognizes has not been identified.

The library came from the immunoSEQ multiplex PCR assay. For the multiplex PCR, a mixture combining 60 forward primers for TCR Vbeta segments and 13 reverse primers for TCR Jbeta segments was used. Amplification of the CDR3 region of rearranged TCR beta genes was performed with a multiplex PCR assay on genomic DNA. The amplified TCR beta libraries were sequenced on the Illumina HiSeq System as 87-base-pair reads. The original pipeline was this. A later analysis tallied around 82 million unique TCR beta chains across the 640 or so repertoires, and about 10 million of those chains were shared by two or more donors. To remove PCR and sequencing errors, raw reads were error-corrected and collapsed into unique sequences using a nearest-neighbor algorithm that merged closely related sequences. V, D and J gene segments were assigned by aligning CDR3 sequences to IMGT reference sequences. For a sequence to be retained, a match of at least six nucleotides to both a V gene segment and a J gene segment was required. A rearrangement was called productive if the CDR3 had no stop codons and remained in frame with V and J, and every other rearrangement was called non-productive. CDR3 was defined according to IMGT convention as the region running from the second conserved V-encoded cysteine to the conserved J-encoded phenylalanine. The earlier analysis of some 550 of the donors excluded any sequence lacking an unambiguous match to a single V gene segment. An earlier analysis of approximately 590 of the donors classified V segments as functional when productive rearrangements were above 56.7% and as segregating when the standard deviation between donors was above 5%. A statistical classification framework was built to diagnose cytomegalovirus status from the catalog of TCR beta chain sequences. In a later analysis, TCR nucleotide sequences were compared against IMGT/GENE-DB human TR gene sequences so that V and J genes could be assigned. The TCRdist pipeline was used in a later analysis to assign CDR3 sequences and most-parsimonious VDJ recombination scenarios. In a later analysis, each TCR beta chain was defined by its CDR3 amino acid sequence together with its V-gene family, and reads without a unique V-gene family were excluded. A later analysis removed several hundred highly shared, low-generation-probability nucleotide sequences to deal with suspected cross-contamination and a sequencing artifact. In a later analysis, a clonal expansion index for each public chain was calculated from normalized within-repertoire ranks of inferred template counts. In a later analysis, generation probabilities were computed with a VDJ recombination model fitted to out-of-frame rearrangements, and the resulting probabilities were checked against IGoR. Hypergeometric tests were used in a later analysis to score TCR-TCR, TCR-HLA and TCR-CMV co-occurrence, with a repertoire-size bias correction applied to the TCR pairs. To estimate false discovery rates, a later analysis permuted the HLA or CMV assignments 20 times. In a later analysis, co-occurring TCRs were grouped using DBSCAN, with TCRdist sequence similarity added in when clustering inside HLA-allele-positive subsets. For co-occurrence clustering, repertoires with fewer than 30,000 or more than 120,000 public chains were excluded, along with several repertoires with anomalous nucleotide sharing. In TCRdb, the immuneACCESS table is reduced to in-frame sequences with V and J assigned. These tables do not hold every clone; where another copy was compared, an unresolved V gene accounts for under half, and the others remain unexplained. Clone size and V and J calls were adopted from that table, with D and trimming inferred from the DNA. The sample's clone listing holds 100,000 or so clones. 0.59% of the sample comes from the top ten.

Rearrangement joined TRBV7-2 to TRBJ2-7, with a tentative D gene TRBD2 over 5 matching bases. Specimen: PBMCs. The TCR comes from a middle-aged man in good health and CMV-seronegative. The nucleotide sequence reads as follows: TGTGCCAGCAGCTTAGCCGGGATATCCTACGAGCAGTACTTC. Its protein reads: CASSLAGISYEQYF.